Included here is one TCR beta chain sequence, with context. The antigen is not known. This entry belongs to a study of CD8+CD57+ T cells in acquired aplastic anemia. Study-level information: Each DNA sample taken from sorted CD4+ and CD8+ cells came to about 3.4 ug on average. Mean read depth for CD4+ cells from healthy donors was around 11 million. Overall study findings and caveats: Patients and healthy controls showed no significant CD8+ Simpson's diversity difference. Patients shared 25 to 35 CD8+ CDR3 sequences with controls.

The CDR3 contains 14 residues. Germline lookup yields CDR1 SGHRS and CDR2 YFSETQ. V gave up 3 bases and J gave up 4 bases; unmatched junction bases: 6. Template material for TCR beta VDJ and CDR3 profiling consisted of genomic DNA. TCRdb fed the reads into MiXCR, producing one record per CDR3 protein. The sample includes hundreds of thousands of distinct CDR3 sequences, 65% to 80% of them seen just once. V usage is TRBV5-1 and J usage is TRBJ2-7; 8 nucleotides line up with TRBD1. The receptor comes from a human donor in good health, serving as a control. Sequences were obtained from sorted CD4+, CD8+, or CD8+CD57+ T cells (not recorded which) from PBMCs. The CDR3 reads CASSSTGEEYEQYF. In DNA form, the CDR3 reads TGCGCCAGCAGCTCGACAGGGGAGGAGTACGAGCAGTACTTC.